The rows below give T cell receptor beta chains drawn from one sample of a study of metastatic and nonmetastatic thyroid tumors. MiXCR re-clonotyped the PCR reads for TCRdb. The sample lists 25,000 to 35,000 clones; 15% to 20% were seen once. Source material: blood. These receptors were collected from a female donor with papillary thyroid cancer or a benign thyroid nodule (not recorded which). Some clones in this sample may be carry-over from other donors' samples. The CDR3 runs from the conserved cysteine through the conserved F or W. D genes are given only for firm matches. Expanded clones are given a class, and other clones once, few, many or no size at all.

d_gene	j_gene	v_gene	abundance	CDR3nt	CDR3aa
TRBD1	TRBJ1-5	TRBV7-2	many	TGTGCCAGCAGCTTCAGGGGGGCTGGGCCCCAGCATTTT	CASSFRGAGPQHF
-	TRBJ2-3	TRBV6-1	-	TGTGCCAGCAGTGGACCCAGGTGGCCCCGCACAGATACGCAGTATTTT	CASSGPRWPRTDTQYF
TRBD1	TRBJ1-6	TRBV6-1	-	TGTGCCAGCAGTCAGCCCTATAACAGGGGCTGTAATTCACCCCTCCACTTT	CASSQPYNRGCNSPLHF
-	TRBJ2-3	TRBV11-2	-	TGTGCCAGCAGCTTAGATGGGGGACGTGAGCCCCAGTATTTT	CASSLDGGREPQYF
-	TRBJ2-5	TRBV7-2	few	TGTGTCAGCAGCTTAGGTCGCGGTGGAAATCAAGAGACCCAGTACTTC	CVSSLGRGGNQETQYF
-	TRBJ2-7	TRBV6-1	-	TGTGCCACCCGTGTATGCAGATCCTACAAGCAGTACTTC	CATRVCRSYKQYF
TRBD2	TRBJ2-1	TRBV6-2/TRBV6-3	-	TGTGCCAGCAGGTCTAGCGGGTGGGGATCCTACAATGAGCAGTTCTTC	CASRSSGWGSYNEQFF
-	TRBJ2-1	TRBV30	-	TGTGCCTGGAGTGAGTGGGGGGGCAACTACAATGAGCAGTTCTTC	CAWSEWGGNYNEQFF
-	TRBJ1-3	TRBV6-1	-	TGCGCCAGCACTCGAGGGGCTTACTCTGGAAACACCATATATTTT	CASTRGAYSGNTIYF
TRBD1	TRBJ1-2	TRBV28	few	TGTGCCAGCAGTTTTTACACAGGGGGCGCTAGTGGCTACACCTTC	CASSFYTGGASGYTF
TRBD2	TRBJ2-5	TRBV7-9	many	TGTGCCAGCAGCCCCGCGGGGGGGCCCCAAGAGACCCAGTACTTC	CASSPAGGPQETQYF
-	TRBJ1-4	TRBV29-1	many	TGCAGCGTTGGGGAGTCGGTGGGGGAAAAACTGTTTTTT	CSVGESVGEKLFF
-	TRBJ2-1	TRBV12-3/TRBV12-4	many	TGTGCCAGCAAAAATGTCCCGGGCCGAGAGGGCAATGAGCAGTTCTTC	CASKNVPGREGNEQFF
-	TRBJ1-2	TRBV3-1	many	TGTGCCAGCAGCCAGTCCACCATCAACTATGGCTACACCTTC	CASSQSTINYGYTF
-	TRBJ2-1	TRBV2	many	TGTGCCAGCCTCTTGGGCGGTTACAATGAGCAGTTCTTC	CASLLGGYNEQFF
TRBD2	TRBJ2-5	TRBV28	many	TGTGCCAGCAGTGCGAGCCTCCTAGCGGGAGGGCCGGTGGGTGAGACCCAGTACTTC	CASSASLLAGGPVGETQYF
-	TRBJ1-1	TRBV6-1	many	TGTGCCAGCAGAAAAACAGGGAGCACTGAAGCTTTCTTT	CASRKTGSTEAFF
TRBD1	TRBJ2-2	TRBV6-6	few	TGTGCCAGCAGTTACGGGACAGAAGATAACACCGGGGAGCTGTTTTTT	CASSYGTEDNTGELFF
TRBD1	TRBJ2-7	TRBV14	many	TGTGCCAGCAGCCGGAAGGGACAGGGGGGCTACGAGCAGTACTTC	CASSRKGQGGYEQYF
TRBD2	TRBJ2-4	TRBV7-8	many	TGTGCCAGCAGCTTATGGGCGGGAGGGCCGGGGGACATTCAGTACTTC	CASSLWAGGPGDIQYF
TRBD1	TRBJ2-3	TRBV6-4	many	TGTGCCAGCAGTGAGACAGGGGGCACAGATACGCAGTATTTT	CASSETGGTDTQYF
TRBD2	TRBJ2-1	TRBV28	few	TGTGCCAGCAGGTACCGCCCCAGCGGGGTGCACAATGAGCAGTTCTTC	CASRYRPSGVHNEQFF
TRBD2	TRBJ2-5	TRBV6-4	many	TGTGCCAGCAGTGACAAAGCGGGGGGGCAAGAGACCCAGTACTTC	CASSDKAGGQETQYF
-	TRBJ2-7	TRBV29-1	many	TGCAGCGTAGGGACGCCTGACCTCTACGAGCAGTACTTC	CSVGTPDLYEQYF
TRBD2	TRBJ2-5	TRBV19	many	TGTGCCAGTAGTATACGAGCGAGCGGGGGGGGGACCCAGTACTTC	CASSIRASGGGTQYF
-	TRBJ1-5	TRBV19	many	TGTGCCAGTAGTTACAGGGACCTTTATAGCAATCAGCCCCAGCATTTT	CASSYRDLYSNQPQHF
-	TRBJ2-3	TRBV9	many	TGTGCCAGCAGCGTAGAGTCGGATACGCAGTATTTT	CASSVESDTQYF
TRBD1	TRBJ2-1	TRBV7-2	many	TGTGCCAGCCTACTCGGGACAGGAGCCTACAATGAGCAGTTCTTC	CASLLGTGAYNEQFF
-	TRBJ2-7	TRBV6-1	medium-sized	TGTGCCAGCACGGCGAACTACGAGCAGTACTTC	CASTANYEQYF
-	TRBJ1-6	TRBV6-5	medium-sized	TGTGCCAGCAGTTACTCTGCAGAGGGTTCACCCCTCCACTTT	CASSYSAEGSPLHF
-	TRBJ2-3	TRBV6-1	many	TGTGCCAGCAACCAACTTAGCGGATACACAGATACGCAGTATTTT	CASNQLSGYTDTQYF
-	TRBJ1-6	TRBV5-1	-	TGCGCCAGCAGCGAGGAAATTAATTCACACCTCCACTTT	CASSEEINSHLHF
-	TRBJ2-7	TRBV6-1	medium-sized	TGTGCCAGCACCCTAACAGGGAGTTCCTACGAGCAGTACTTC	CASTLTGSSYEQYF
-	TRBJ2-7	TRBV6-2/TRBV6-3	medium-sized	TGTGCCAGCAGTTCACCACTGCGGGCAGGTTACGAGCAGTACTTC	CASSSPLRAGYEQYF
-	TRBJ2-7	TRBV6-1	medium-sized	TGTGCCAGCAGTGAAGTCCACCCGAGGGGGGGCGTTTACGAGCAGTACTTC	CASSEVHPRGGVYEQYF
TRBD1	TRBJ2-7	TRBV12-3/TRBV12-4	many	TGTGCCAGCAGTTTAACAGGGGGCTACGAGCAGTACTTC	CASSLTGGYEQYF
-	TRBJ1-5	TRBV2	many	TGTGCCAGCAGCTCACAGGCGGGCGGTGGTACAAATCAGCCCCAGCATTTT	CASSSQAGGGTNQPQHF
-	TRBJ2-2	TRBV18	-	TGTGCCAGCTCATCCCGCCAGGGCGATCCCGGGGAGCTGTTTTTT	CASSSRQGDPGELFF
TRBD1	TRBJ2-7	TRBV7-6	many	TGTGCCAGCAGCCTGACAGGGGGGGGATACGAGCAGTACTTC	CASSLTGGGYEQYF
-	TRBJ1-2	TRBV7-9	many	TGTGCCAGCAGCTTAAGGGCGTACGGGAATGGCTACACCTTC	CASSLRAYGNGYTF
TRBD2	TRBJ2-7	TRBV29-1	many	TGCAGCGTTGGTGGGACTAGCGGGAGCCAGTACTTC	CSVGGTSGSQYF
-	TRBJ2-7	TRBV6-2/TRBV6-3	-	TGTGCCAGCAGTTCATGGGATGGCGATCAGTACTTC	CASSSWDGDQYF
-	TRBJ2-7	TRBV20-1	many	TGCAGTGCTAGGGCTCGGACGCTGTTCGGCACTTACGAGCAGTACTTC	CSARARTLFGTYEQYF
-	TRBJ2-2	TRBV11-2	-	TGTGCCAGCAGCTTATACCGTGTTCTCACCGGGGAGCTGTTTTTT	CASSLYRVLTGELFF
-	TRBJ2-3	TRBV20-1	-	TGCAGTGCTAGACAGACCGGGACGTGCACAGATACGCAGTATTTT	CSARQTGTCTDTQYF
-	TRBJ2-3	TRBV5-6	many	TGTGCCAGCAGCCCGCCGCGTCGCACAGATACGCAGTATTTT	CASSPPRRTDTQYF
-	TRBJ2-3	TRBV20-1	-	TGCAGTGCTACTAGTGGAGGACCCTCCTACGAGCAGTATTTT	CSATSGGPSYEQYF
TRBD1	TRBJ2-7	TRBV5-1	many	TGCGCCAGCAGCTTAACAGGGGGTACCTACGAGCAGTACTTC	CASSLTGGTYEQYF
-	TRBJ2-5	TRBV20-1	many	TGCAGTGCTCCCCGACGGGGCGGCCAAGAGACCCAGTACTTC	CSAPRRGGQETQYF
TRBD2	TRBJ2-3	TRBV3-1	many	TGTGCCAGCAGCCAAGGCGGGGGGGCAGATACGCAGTATTTT	CASSQGGGADTQYF
-	TRBJ1-2	TRBV28	many	TGTGCCAGCAGTTTACACCCGTATGGCTACACCTTC	CASSLHPYGYTF
TRBD2	TRBJ2-7	TRBV20-1	-	TGCAGTGTGGGGCGGGAGGGCCTCTGTGAGCAGTACTTC	CSVGREGLCEQYF
-	TRBJ1-5	TRBV10-3	many	TGTGCCATCAGTGAGTTGGGAATTAGCAATCAGCCCCAGCATTTT	CAISELGISNQPQHF
TRBD2	TRBJ2-7	TRBV27	-	TGTGCCAGCAGTCTTTCTACCGGGACTACAAACTACGAGCAGTACTTC	CASSLSTGTTNYEQYF
-	TRBJ2-6	TRBV5-6	many	TGTGCCAGCAGCGCTTTTGGCTCTGGGGCCAACGTCCTGACTTTC	CASSAFGSGANVLTF